The next 10 T cell receptor beta chains were all read from a single sample in a study of shared clonotypes between healthy human individuals (TCRdb year 2020). The library was obtained by the immunoSEQ multiplex PCR assay. TCRdb mirrors the immuneACCESS table, restricted to in-frame sequences. Some clones are absent from its copies; in checked studies, under half trace to an unresolved V gene, and the reason for the others is unknown. For this sample there are 600,000 to 750,000 clones; about nine tenths appear just once. About 33% of the sample belongs to the ten largest clones. Sequenced: memory CD8+ T cells from PBMCs. The cell subset or site label corresponds to: CD45RO+ cells pooled with CCR7-negative TemRA cells. These receptor sequences come from a man between 18 and 35 years old in good health. Some clones in this sample may be carry-over from other donors' samples.

The chain is built from TRBV9 and TRBJ2-7; D is perhaps TRBD1 or TRBD2 (6 bases each). The CDR3 covers 18 residues. V lost 0 bases and J 1 base, leaving 20 bases between the germline ends. In germline, CDR1 is SGDLS, CDR2 YYNGEE. The CDR3: CASSVGGGGWANSYEQYF. CDR3 coding DNA: TGTGCCAGCAGCGTAGGAGGAGGGGGATGGGCCAATTCCTACGAGCAGTACTTC.

The chain is built from TRBV10-3 and TRBJ1-1, with 8 bases fitting TRBD1. Germline-derived CDR1 and CDR2 are ENHRY and SYGVKD. V shed 10 bases, J shed 4 bases, and the junction held 5 bases outside the gene matches. CDR3 size: 12 residues. The CDR3 protein is CASGQGSTEAFF. In nucleotides, the CDR3 is TGTGCCAGCGGACAGGGAAGCACTGAAGCTTTCTTT.

This rearrangement joins TRBV27 to TRBJ2-3; 12 bases align to TRBD2. Losses at the gene ends were 3 bases for V and 2 bases for J; bases not matched to a gene: 9. Germline CDR1 is MNHEY and CDR2 is SMNVEV (reference sequence). This CDR3 has 18 amino acids. CDR3 bases: TGTGCCAGCAGTTTGTCTAGCGGGAGGGTTACCCACACAGATACGCAGTATTTT. Residues: CASSLSSGRVTHTDTQYF.

The chain links TRBV4-2 to TRBJ1-1, with D maybe TRBD1 (5 bases). CDR3 length equals 17 residues. V dropped 0 bases and J dropped 1 base, with 15 bases sitting between them. Germline lookup yields CDR1 LGHNA and CDR2 YNFKEQ. In DNA form, the CDR3 reads TGTGCCAGCAGCCAAGATTGGCAGGGCTATGGGAACACTGAAGCTTTCTTT. Protein sequence: CASSQDWQGYGNTEAFF.

About this clone itself: This same CDR3 is encoded by further DNA sequences in the sample. The rearrangement links TRBV6-5 to TRBJ1-1; the D is unclear. Looked up from germline, CDR1 is MNHEY and CDR2 is SVGAGI. The CDR3 spans 10 residues. V lost 8 bases and J lost 4, with 5 bases in between. CDR3 protein: CASRGTEAFF. The CDR3 DNA reads as TGTGCCAGCCGGGGCACTGAAGCTTTCTTT.

The V gene is TRBV7-6, the J gene TRBJ2-1; 11 nucleotides align to TRBD2. CDR1 and CDR2 (germline): SGHVS, FNYEAQ. CDR3 length: 15 amino acids. The junction had 4 bases not matched to a gene; V was cut back by 4 bases and J by 5 bases. This CDR3 reads CASSYLAGGNNEQFF. Written as DNA, the CDR3 is TGTGCCAGCAGCTACCTAGCGGGAGGAAACAATGAGCAGTTCTTC. Complete variable domain (other parts from reference TRBV7-6 and TRBJ2-1): GAGVSQSPRYKVTKRGQDVALRCDPISGHVSLYWYRQALGQGPEFLTYFNYEAQQDKSGLPNDRFSAERPEGSISTLTIQRTEQRDSAMYRCASSYLAGGNNEQFFGPGTRLTVL.

The V gene is TRBV15, the J gene TRBJ2-3; 9 bases align to TRBD2. The V and J ends lost 1 base and 6 bases, in that order; junction bases with no gene match: 14. CDR3 length equals 18 residues. Germline CDR1 LNHNV, CDR2 YYDKDF (reference sequence). The CDR3 loop is CATSRGRGGRAESDTQYF. CDR3 in DNA: TGTGCCACCAGCAGAGGACGGGGCGGGAGGGCCGAGTCGGATACGCAGTATTTT.

The chain is built from TRBV11-2 and TRBJ1-1; TRBD1 agrees at 8 bases. The V gene end was trimmed by 5 bases and the J gene end by 0 bases; junction bases not matched to a gene: 5. The CDR3 covers 15 residues. The germline V gene has CDR1 SGHAT and CDR2 FQNNGV. Here the CDR3 DNA reads TGTGCCAGCAGCGGCCACAGGGGGGTGAACACTGAAGCTTTCTTT. Translated, it gives CASSGHRGVNTEAFF.

V gene TRBV5-1 combines with J gene TRBJ2-2; 9 bases agree with TRBD1. Germline CDR1 and CDR2: SGHRS and YFSETQ. This CDR3 comprises 14 residues. V was pared by 3 bases and J by 6 bases, with 3 bases of the junction left unmatched. The CDR3 DNA is TGCGCCAGCAGCTGGGGACAGGGATCCGGGGAGCTGTTTTTT. This sequence encodes CASSWGQGSGELFF. Looking up the rest from reference TRBV5-1 and TRBJ2-2 gives the full variable domain: KAGVTQTPRYLIKTRGQQVTLSCSPISGHRSVSWYQQTPGQGLQFLFEYFSETQRNKGNFPGRFSGRQFSNSRSEMNVSTLELGDSALYLCASSWGQGSGELFFGEGSRLTVL.

This rearrangement joins TRBV21-1 to TRBJ2-1; the DNA was not compared with TRBD1, the D call given in the table. TRBV21-1 constitutes a pseudogene. The CDR3 covers 16 residues. CDR3 sequence reads: CASSPGTGWTYNEQFF. The CDR3, as DNA: TGTGCCAGCAGCCCTGGGACAGGTTGGACCTACAATGAGCAGTTCTTC.